The 28 T cell receptor beta chains reported below all come from one sample, sequenced in a study of T cells in Graves' hyperthyroidism and ophthalmopathy. Amplified TCR beta CDR3 regions derived from RNA transcripts. The TCR CDR3 first-round RT-PCR relied on the HTBI primer set. Using its own MiXCR run on the multiplex PCR reads, TCRdb lists one record per CDR3 protein. The sample yields about 560,000 distinct CDR3 sequences, approximately 15% seen once. The source material was blood. These receptors were collected from a woman between 18 and 29 years old with Graves' hyperthyroidism.

The chain uses TRBV12-3 or TRBV12-4 and TRBJ2-1, with 8 bases matching TRBD1. The CDR3 length is 13 residues. V gave up 10 bases and J gave up 9 bases; unmatched junction bases: 11. This CDR3 reads CATALETGVEQFF. In nucleotides, the CDR3 is TGTGCCACCGCCCTGGAGACAGGGGTTGAGCAGTTCTTC.

This chain connects TRBV4-1 to TRBJ1-1; D gene uncertain. The CDR3 loop spans 14 amino acids. V was cut by 1 base and J by 3 bases, with 9 bases left in between. Germline loops: CDR1 MGHRA, CDR2 YSYEKL. CDR3 bases: TGCGCCAGCAGCCAAGTTAAGGTTTACACTGAAGCTTTCTTT. Protein sequence: CASSQVKVYTEAFF.

The sample holds a few counts of this clonotype. The CDR3 DNA reads TGTGCCAGCAGCGTAGACGCCAATGAGCAGTTCTTC. This gives the protein CASSVDANEQFF. This chain uses TRBV9 with TRBJ2-1; unclear D gene. Germline CDR1 and CDR2: SGDLS and YYNGEE. This CDR3 contains 12 residues. V was cut by 0 bases and J by 6 bases, with 4 bases left in between.

The CDR3 sequence is CSARVGGEWTEAFF. CDR3 nucleotide sequence: TGCAGTGCTAGGGTTGGGGGGGAGTGGACTGAAGCTTTCTTT. The J gene is TRBJ1-1, the V gene TRBV20-1; D may be TRBD1 (5 bases). Germline V gene sequence: CDR1 DFQATT, CDR2 SNEGSKA (reference sequence). CDR3 length: 14 residues. The V gene lost 3 bases and the J gene lost 5 bases, with 16 bases spanning the gap.

This clonotype has only a few counts. The V call is TRBV3-1, the J call TRBJ1-5; D call uncertain. This CDR3 spans 15 amino acids. Germline-derived CDR1 and CDR2 are LGHDT and YNNKEL (reference sequence). V was cut by 4 bases and J by 3 bases, with 13 bases left in between. The CDR3 loop is CASSPTDAHNQPQHF. Here the CDR3 DNA reads TGTGCCAGCAGCCCGACGGACGCCCACAATCAGCCCCAGCATTTT.

This clonotype was counted many times. This chain links TRBV28 with TRBJ2-4; weak D call: TRBD1 (5 bases). The ends were cut back, 7 bases at V and 13 bases at J, with 14 bases in the middle. The CDR3 loop spans 11 amino acids. Germline CDR1 is MDHEN and CDR2 is SYDVKM. This CDR3 reads CASTERGQQYF. CDR3 nucleotide sequence: TGTGCCAGCACCGAAAGGGGCCAACAGTACTTC.

This clonotype has at least ten counts. This sequence joins TRBV6-1 and TRBJ1-1; D might be TRBD1 (6 bases). V was clipped by 5 bases and J by 4 bases, with 11 bases between them. This CDR3 is built from 13 residues. Per the germline V gene, CDR1 is MNHNS and CDR2 is SASEGT. In DNA, the CDR3 is TGTGCCAGCAGTAACGGACAGAGCACTGAAGCTTTCTTT. It encodes CASSNGQSTEAFF.

In its sample, this clonotype was seen a few times. The rearrangement links TRBV24-1 to TRBJ2-5; D might be TRBD1 (5 bases). V was clipped by 0 bases and J by 5 bases, with 6 bases between them. The CDR3 is 13 residues long. Germline CDR1 is KGHDR and CDR2 is SFDVKD. DNA for the CDR3: TGTGCCACCAGTGATTTGGGGGCGGAGACCCAGTACTTC. Its protein is CATSDLGAETQYF.

This clonotype has ten or more counts. This chain connects TRBV7-2 to TRBJ2-1; 9 nucleotides match TRBD1. Germline V gene data show CDR1 as SGHTA and CDR2 as FQGNSA. This CDR3 region has 14 residues. V lost 9 bases to trimming and J lost 5 bases; unmatched junction nucleotides: 8. The CDR3, as DNA: TGTGCCAGTCGAACAGGGGGCGCGGACAATGAGCAGTTCTTC. Translated: CASRTGGADNEQFF. Looking up the rest from reference TRBV7-2 and TRBJ2-1 gives the full variable domain: GAGVSQSPSNKVTEKGKDVELRCDPISGHTALYWYRQSLGQGLEFLIYFQGNSAPDKSGLPSDRFSAERTGGSVSTLTIQRTQQEDSAVYLCASRTGGADNEQFFGPGTRLTVL.

This clonotype came up a few times. V is TRBV13 and J is TRBJ1-6; TRBD1 matches 8 bases. CDR3 length: 12 residues. Trimming took 5 bases from V and 13 from J; bases not matched to a gene: 4. Germline V lookup: CDR1 PRHDT, CDR2 FYEKMQ (reference sequence). CDR3 nucleotides: TGTGCCAGCAGCGTCAGGGGGCGGCCCCTCCACTTT. Translating gives CASSVRGRPLHF.

This clonotype has ten or more counts. This chain joins TRBV11-2 and TRBJ2-3; 10 positions agree with TRBD2. This CDR3 spans 16 amino acids. In germline, CDR1 is SGHAT, CDR2 FQNNGV. V lost 3 bases to trimming and J lost 6 bases; unmatched junction nucleotides: 9. DNA of the CDR3: TGTGCCAGCAGCTTTACTAGCGGGGCCACCGTGGATACGCAGTATTTT. Protein: CASSFTSGATVDTQYF.

This clonotype was observed many times. V usage is TRBV7-9 and J usage is TRBJ2-3, with TRBD2 identical over 11 bases. The CDR3 has 15 residues. Germline CDR1 SEHNR, CDR2 FQNEAQ (reference sequence). Trimming took 4 bases from V and 5 from J; bases not matched to a gene: 5. The DNA for the CDR3 is TGTGCCAGCAGCTCCCTAGCGGGGGGAGGAGATACGCAGTATTTT. This translates into CASSSLAGGGDTQYF.

The V gene is TRBV5-4, the J gene TRBJ2-7; 11 nucleotides match TRBD2. Germline V gene sequence: CDR1 SGHNT, CDR2 YYREEE (reference sequence). The CDR3 runs to 14 residues. The trim removed 4 bases at V and 7 bases at J, leaving 7 bases unmatched. CDR3 region: CASSLTSGNGEQYF. CDR3 nucleotide sequence: TGTGCCAGCAGCCTGACTAGCGGGAACGGGGAGCAGTACTTC.

This clonotype was counted at least ten times. The genes are TRBV28 and TRBJ1-1; D perhaps matches TRBD1 (5 bases). Germline-derived CDR1 and CDR2 are MDHEN and SYDVKM. This CDR3 contains 11 residues. V lost 6 bases, J lost 8 bases, and 10 bases lay in between. The DNA of the CDR3 is TGTGCCAGCAGGCTGGGGCGCGAAGCTTTCTTT. Translating gives CASRLGREAFF.

The rearrangement joins TRBV4-3 to TRBJ1-1; no reliable D call. CDR1 and CDR2 (germline): LGHNA, YSLEER. V lost 1 base to trimming and J lost 1 base, with 10 bases between them. There are 15 residues in the CDR3. The CDR3 DNA reads TGCGCCAGCAGCCAAGGTATCGGCGAGAACACTGAAGCTTTCTTT. The encoded protein is CASSQGIGENTEAFF.

The V call is TRBV18, the J call TRBJ2-1, with D perhaps being TRBD1 or TRBD2 (5 bases each). Trimming pared 2 bases from V and 8 bases from J, leaving 19 bases between. The CDR3 is made up of 16 amino acids. CDR1 and CDR2 from the germline V gene are KGHSH and LQKENI. The CDR3 loop reads CASSPATVAGADEQFF. The CDR3 DNA follows: TGTGCCAGCTCACCAGCGACGGTTGCCGGGGCCGATGAGCAGTTCTTC.

This clonotype was seen at least ten times. The gene calls are TRBV30 and TRBJ2-5, with 12 bases identical to TRBD2. Germline V CDR1 and CDR2: GTSNPN, SVGIG (reference sequence). Trimming cost V 0 bases and J 5 bases; bases outside gene matches: 13. The CDR3 covers 18 residues. CDR3 protein: CAWSVPPLLAGGGETQYF. For the CDR3, the DNA is TGTGCCTGGAGTGTTCCTCCCTTACTAGCGGGAGGAGGGGAGACCCAGTACTTC.

This clonotype was seen only a few times. The CDR3 is CASSQRKPNEKLFF. The CDR3 coding sequence is TGTGCCAGCTCACAAAGGAAGCCGAATGAAAAACTGTTTTTT. V and J are TRBV18 and TRBJ1-4; D unresolved. Germline CDR1 and CDR2: KGHSH and LQKENI. The CDR3 runs 14 residues. Between the trimmed V and J ends, which lost 4 bases and 5 bases, there was a span of 11 bases.

This clonotype was detected ten times or more. The J gene is TRBJ2-3, the V gene TRBV7-2; D gene uncertain. CDR3 length: 15 amino acids. V lost 0 bases and J lost 5, with 12 bases in between. Germline V gene sequence: CDR1 SGHTA, CDR2 FQGNSA. CDR3 loop: CASSLALDSGDTQYF. The CDR3 nucleotides read TGTGCCAGCAGCTTAGCCCTAGATTCGGGAGATACGCAGTATTTT.

This sequence joins TRBV24-1 and TRBJ2-3; the D call may be TRBD1 or TRBD2 (5 bases each). The CDR3 runs 17 residues. The ends were cut back, 4 bases at V and 6 bases at J, with 22 bases in the middle. Germline V lookup: CDR1 KGHDR, CDR2 SFDVKD. CDR3 bases: TGTGCCACCAGTGACTTCCACTCACCGGGGCCGGGGGATACGCAGTATTTT. The encoded protein is CATSDFHSPGPGDTQYF.

Ten or more counts support this clonotype. The chain employs TRBV2 and TRBJ1-6; 7 bases match TRBD1. The ends lost 8 bases at V and 14 bases at J; junction bases unmatched: 9. The CDR3 covers 12 residues. Germline CDR1 and CDR2: SNHLY and FYNNEI. The CDR3 DNA reads as TGTGCCAGCTCCGGACAGGTCATAACCCTCCACTTT. Amino acid sequence: CASSGQVITLHF.

This clonotype has a count of ten or more. At one of its ends the junction is not consistent with the germline gene, which may arise from a read error. The J gene is TRBJ1-1, the V gene TRBV28; D is undetermined. CDR1 is MDHEN, CDR2 SYDVKM, per germline. CDR3 length equals 12 residues. CDR3 DNA: TGTGCCAGCAGTTTACTTACCACTGAGGCTTTCTTT. Residues: CASSLLTTEAFF.

The chain joins TRBV20-1 to TRBJ2-7; 7 bases match TRBD2. The CDR3 sequence is 15 residues long. The V gene's germline CDR1 is DFQATT and CDR2 SNEGSKA (reference sequence). V dropped 3 bases and J dropped 0; count of bases not matched to a gene: 8. CDR3 loop: CSASPAGSPSYEQYF. DNA for the CDR3: TGCAGTGCTAGTCCAGCGGGGTCACCCTCCTACGAGCAGTACTTC.

This clonotype was seen ten or more times. CDR3 in amino acids: CASSFLLSDQKAFF. The CDR3 DNA sequence: TGTGCCAGCAGTTTCCTCTTGTCGGATCAAAAAGCTTTCTTT. This rearrangement joins TRBV28 to TRBJ1-1; no firm D call. This CDR3 is built from 14 residues. Trimming took 3 bases from V and 9 from J, leaving 17 bases between them. Per the germline V gene, CDR1 is MDHEN and CDR2 is SYDVKM.

In this sample, this clonotype turned up a few times. V and J are TRBV6-1 and TRBJ2-3; TRBD2 aligns across 7 bases. V dropped 10 bases and J dropped 2; count of bases not matched to a gene: 15. The CDR3 has 16 amino acids. CDR1 and CDR2 (germline): MNHNS, SASEGT. The CDR3 nucleotides read TGTGCCACCTCAGCGGGACCGAGAGGATACACAGATACGCAGTATTTT. Its translation: CATSAGPRGYTDTQYF.

In the case of this clonotype: It may be a read error: a sequence one base away is much more abundant. This chain connects TRBV29-1 to TRBJ1-1; possibly TRBD1 for D (5 bases). CDR1 SQVTM and CDR2 ANQGSEA come from the germline V gene. The CDR3 loop spans 13 amino acids. Trimming took off 8 bases at V and 1 base at J, with 14 bases between the two ends. The CDR3 loop reads CSHWGLGNTEAFF. CDR3 nucleotide sequence: TGCAGCCACTGGGGCCTCGGGAACACTGAAGCTTTCTTT.

The rearrangement joins TRBV28 to TRBJ2-1; 10 bases fit TRBD2. CDR1 is MDHEN and CDR2 is SYDVKM in the germline V gene. V shed 3 bases and J 7 bases; nucleotides not matched to a gene: 9. This CDR3 has 16 residues. The CDR3, as DNA: TGTGCCAGCAGTTTCTCTAGCGGGAGCCGGGGGAATGAGCAGTTCTTC. It codes for CASSFSSGSRGNEQFF.

This chain uses TRBV9 with TRBJ2-1; TRBD2 is a possible D gene (6 bases). The germline V gene has CDR1 SGDLS and CDR2 YYNGEE. V was shortened by 4 bases and J by 8 bases, with 19 bases between the two germline ends. CDR3 size: 15 residues. The CDR3 sequence: CASSIRLDTSYEQFF. For the CDR3, the DNA is TGTGCCAGCAGCATACGACTAGATACCAGCTATGAGCAGTTCTTC. The variable domain in full, with the rest retrieved from reference TRBV9 and TRBJ2-1, is DSGVTQTPKHLITATGQRVTLRCSPRSGDLSVYWYQQSLDQGLQFLIQYYNGEERAKGNILERFSAQQFPDLHSELNLSSLELGDSALYFCASSIRLDTSYEQFFGPGTRLTVL.